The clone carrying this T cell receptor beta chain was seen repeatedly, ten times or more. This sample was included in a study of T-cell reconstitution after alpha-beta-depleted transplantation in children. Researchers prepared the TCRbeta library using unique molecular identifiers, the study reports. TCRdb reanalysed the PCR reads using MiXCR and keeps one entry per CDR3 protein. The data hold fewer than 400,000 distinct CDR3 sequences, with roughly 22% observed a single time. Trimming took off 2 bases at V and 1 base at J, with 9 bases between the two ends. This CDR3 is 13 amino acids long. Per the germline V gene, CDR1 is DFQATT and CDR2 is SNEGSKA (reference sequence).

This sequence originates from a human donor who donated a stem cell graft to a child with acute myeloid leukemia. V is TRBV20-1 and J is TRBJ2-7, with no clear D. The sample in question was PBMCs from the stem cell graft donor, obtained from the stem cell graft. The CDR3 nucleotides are TGCAGTGCTAGATTTTCAGGTTCCTACGAGCAGTACTTC. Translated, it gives CSARFSGSYEQYF.